The 3 T cell receptor beta chains below all came from one sample that was sequenced in a study of T cell responses to AZD1222 COVID-19 vaccine (dated by TCRdb to the early 2020s). Reading the label with the study, this specimen's time point is: baseline before first vaccination. The sample's treatment or condition label, decoded: meningococcal conjugate vaccine given as trial control. The library was made by the immunoSEQ multiplex PCR assay. The table was pulled from immuneACCESS by TCRdb, which kept in-frame rearrangements only. Such tables lose some clones; where checked, under half of the loss comes from unresolved V genes, and the rest has no known cause. Present in this sample are 130,000 to 150,000 clones, around 86% of which were seen just once. Roughly 4% of the sample is held by the ten biggest clonotypes. The sequences come from peripheral blood, collected on day 0 of MenACWY control vaccination. These receptors were taken from an adult in good health.

This clone showed up just once. The chain couples TRBV5-6 to TRBJ1-6; maybe TRBD1 (6 bases). CDR1 is SGHDT, CDR2 YYEEEE, per germline. The CDR3 spans 16 residues. Trimming removed 3 bases at V and 2 bases at J, with 12 bases between. For the CDR3, the DNA is TGTGCCAGCAGCTGGGGGCGACAGACCTATAATTCACCCCTCCACTTT. Its protein is CASSWGRQTYNSPLHF.

The chain couples TRBV6-5 to TRBJ2-2, with D unresolved. The CDR3 extends over 15 amino acids. Germline assignment: CDR1 MNHEY and CDR2 SVGAGI. V gave up 4 bases and J gave up 0 bases, with 9 bases separating them. This CDR3 is CASSFGVSNTGELFF. The CDR3 coding sequence is TGTGCCAGCAGTTTTGGGGTATCGAACACCGGGGAGCTGTTTTTT.

The chain joins TRBV24-1 to TRBJ2-1; 13 bases are a match to TRBD2. V lost 2 bases and J lost 6; bases outside the gene matches: 3. The CDR3 sequence is 16 residues long. CDR1 is KGHDR and CDR2 is SFDVKD in the germline V gene. The chain's CDR3 is CATSDSGTSGANEQFF. CDR3 nucleotide sequence: TGTGCCACCAGTGATTCCGGGACTAGCGGGGCCAATGAGCAGTTCTTC.